A single T cell receptor (beta chain) is shown here with its context. Its antigen is currently not known. Base qualities were left out, and no much larger clone turns up one base away. The data originate from a study of vaccination effects on CD4 cells after COVID-19 (dated by TCRdb to between 2021 and 2023). For context, the study as a whole: Each participant got two doses of an mRNA SARS-CoV-2 vaccine, either BNT162b2 or mRNA-1273. Cultures from other donors in the study were sequenced with the Oncomine TCR Beta short-read assay on an Illumina iSeq 100. Altogether, roughly 10 COVID-19 convalescent patients and a few SARS-CoV-2-naive healthy vaccine recipients made up the full study. The study compared SARS-CoV-2 spike-specific CD4+ TCR repertoires before and after mRNA vaccination in COVID-19 convalescent patients and infection-naive vaccine recipients.

Points the paper makes about the study in general: Limitations of the study were the small number of convalescent patients and the absence of early post-infection timepoints. Among healthy vaccine recipients, nearly all vaccine-induced clones were SARS-CoV-2 mono-reactive, and just 1 of 255 was cross-reactive with common cold coronaviruses. Marked clonal contraction was observed in both infection-induced and vaccine-induced clones at late post-vaccination timepoints, consistent with waning T cell responses.

Libraries came from the immunoSEQ multiplex PCR assay. TCR beta CDR3 sequencing was performed on DNA from the cultured, isolated CD4+ T cells. The source study handled its data this way. Non-productive TCR sequences were removed and reads were trimmed to the CDR3 region, keeping CDR3s of at least 7 amino acids. Antigen-specific clonotypes were identified using the MANAFEST web app by comparison of expansion in peptide wells against reference cultures. Positive clones required FDR<0.05 expansion versus reference and all other wells, odds ratio above 5, and frequency above 0.1% in two replicate wells. A clonotype was defined as cross-reactive if the clonotype was significantly expanded both in SARS-CoV-2 spike wells and in at least one common cold coronavirus spike condition. CDR3 similarity was assessed by Levenshtein distance with the stringdist R package, and unrooted trees were built with ape in R 3.6.1. TCRdb re-hosts the immuneACCESS table, in-frame sequences only. Its copies lack some clones; in the studies checked, an unresolved V gene accounts for under half of them, and the cause for the rest is not known. V and J calls and clone size are given by that table; D and trimming were obtained from the DNA. The table for this sample lists 26,000 or so clones; around three quarters of them were counted only once. The leading ten clones occupy around 22% of the sample.

In the ViraFEST assay, PBMC were stimulated with viral peptide pools, and TCR sequencing was then used to find antigen-specific CD4+ T cell clonotypes based on their expansion. After around 10 days of culture, CD4+ T cells were isolated with the EasySep CD4+ T cell isolation kit. Healthy vaccine recipients had no prior SARS-CoV-2 infection, confirmed by negative nucleocapsid antibodies before and after vaccination. About 1.8 million PBMC per well were cultured with around 9.8 ug/ml peptides in IMDM containing 5% human AB serum, around 10 IU/ml IL-2 and gentamicin. On days 3 and 7, half of the culture medium was replaced with fresh IL-2-containing medium. Unless noted otherwise, every peptide stimulation condition was cultured in triplicate wells. Using Ficoll-Paque Plus gradient centrifugation, PBMC were separated from whole blood and then either used fresh or cryopreserved at -140C. The overlapping peptide pools covered the spike proteins of SARS-CoV-2 as well as those of the common cold coronaviruses HCoV-NL63, HCoV-OC43 and HCoV-229E. Genomic DNA was extracted from cultured CD4+ T cells with the QIAamp micro DNA kit.

The sequencing here drew on CD4+ T cells from PBMCs cultured with HCoV-NL63 spike peptides, taken before COVID-19 vaccination. Sample cell subset or site, as interpreted from the label and publication: HCoV-NL63 spike overlapping peptide pool stimulation. This clonotype was obtained from a human donor who received a COVID-19 vaccine.

The CDR3 region reads CASQIDPGLAGDPYF. The sequenced DNA is TGCGCCAGCCAGATCGACCCGGGACTAGCGGGAGACCCGTATTTT. The rearranged chain carries TRBV5-1 and TRBJ2-3, with 14 bases aligning to TRBD2. From the germline V gene, CDR1 is SGHRS and CDR2 is YFSETQ. After removal of 7 bases from V and 14 bases from J, the junction retains 15 bases not matched to a gene. Including cysteine and phenylalanine, the CDR3 has 15 amino acids. Just the 45-base CDR3 DNA is kept, in frame starting at base 1. The CDR3 plus the reference TRBV5-1 and TRBJ2-3 genes for the other parts give the full variable domain: KAGVTQTPRYLIKTRGQQVTLSCSPISGHRSVSWYQQTPGQGLQFLFEYFSETQRNKGNFPGRFSGRQFSNSRSEMNVSTLELGDSALYLCASQIDPGLAGDPYFGPGTRLTVL.